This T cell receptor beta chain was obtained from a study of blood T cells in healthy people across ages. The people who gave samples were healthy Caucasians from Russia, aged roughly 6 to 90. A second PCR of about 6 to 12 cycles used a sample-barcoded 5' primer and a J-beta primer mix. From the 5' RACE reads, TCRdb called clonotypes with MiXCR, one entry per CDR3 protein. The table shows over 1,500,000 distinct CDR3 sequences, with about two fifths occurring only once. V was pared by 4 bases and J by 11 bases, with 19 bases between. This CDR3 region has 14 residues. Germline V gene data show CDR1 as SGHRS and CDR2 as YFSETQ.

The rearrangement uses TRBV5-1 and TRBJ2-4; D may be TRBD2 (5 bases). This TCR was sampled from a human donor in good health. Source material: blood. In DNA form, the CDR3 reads TGCGCCAGCAGCGTGGACTCGTTGTTAGGAGTTCAGTACTTC. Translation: CASSVDSLLGVQYF. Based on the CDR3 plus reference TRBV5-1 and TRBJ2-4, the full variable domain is KAGVTQTPRYLIKTRGQQVTLSCSPISGHRSVSWYQQTPGQGLQFLFEYFSETQRNKGNFPGRFSGRQFSNSRSEMNVSTLELGDSALYLCASSVDSLLGVQYFGAGTRLSVL.